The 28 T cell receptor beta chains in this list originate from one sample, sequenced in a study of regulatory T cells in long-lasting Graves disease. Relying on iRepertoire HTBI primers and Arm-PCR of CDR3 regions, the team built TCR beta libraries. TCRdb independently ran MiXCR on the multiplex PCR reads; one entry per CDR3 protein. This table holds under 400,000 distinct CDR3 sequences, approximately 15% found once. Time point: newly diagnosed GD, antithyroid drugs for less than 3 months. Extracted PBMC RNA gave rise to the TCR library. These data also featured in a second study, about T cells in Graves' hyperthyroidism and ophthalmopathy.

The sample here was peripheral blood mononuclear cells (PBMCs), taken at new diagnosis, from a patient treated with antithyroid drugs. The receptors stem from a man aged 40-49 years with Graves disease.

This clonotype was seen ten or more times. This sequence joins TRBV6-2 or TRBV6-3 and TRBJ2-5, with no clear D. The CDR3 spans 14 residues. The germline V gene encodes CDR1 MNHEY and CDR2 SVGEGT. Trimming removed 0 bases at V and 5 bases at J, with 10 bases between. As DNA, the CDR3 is TGTGCCAGCAGTTACTCACCCGCCGGGGAGACCCAGTACTTC. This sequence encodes CASSYSPAGETQYF.

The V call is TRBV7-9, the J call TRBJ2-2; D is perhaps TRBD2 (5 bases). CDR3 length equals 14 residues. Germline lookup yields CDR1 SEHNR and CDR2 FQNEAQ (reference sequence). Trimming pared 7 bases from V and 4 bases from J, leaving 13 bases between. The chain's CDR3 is CASKLGRTTGELFF. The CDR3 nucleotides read TGTGCCAGCAAACTAGGGAGAACCACCGGGGAGCTGTTTTTT.

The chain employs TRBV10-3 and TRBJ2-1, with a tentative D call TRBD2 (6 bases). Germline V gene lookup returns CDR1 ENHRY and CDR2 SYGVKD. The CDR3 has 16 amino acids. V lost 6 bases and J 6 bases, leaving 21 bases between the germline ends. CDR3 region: CAIRDPAGPPGNEQFF. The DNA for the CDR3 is TGTGCCATCAGAGACCCAGCGGGTCCTCCGGGCAATGAGCAGTTCTTC.

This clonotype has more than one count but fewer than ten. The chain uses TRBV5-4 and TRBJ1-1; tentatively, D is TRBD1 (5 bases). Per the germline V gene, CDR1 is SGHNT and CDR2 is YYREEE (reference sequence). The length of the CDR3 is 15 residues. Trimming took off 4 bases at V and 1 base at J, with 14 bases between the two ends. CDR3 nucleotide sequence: TGTGCCAGCAGCCGCGGAGGGACGGAGAACACTGAAGCTTTCTTT. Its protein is CASSRGGTENTEAFF.

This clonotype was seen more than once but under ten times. The CDR3 loop reads CASSLHVSSYNEQFF. CDR3 nucleotides: TGTGCCAGCAGCTTACACGTTAGCTCCTACAATGAGCAGTTCTTC. The chain carries TRBV7-8 and TRBJ2-1; no clear D. V dropped 2 bases and J dropped 0 bases, with 8 bases sitting between them. This CDR3 comprises 15 residues. The germline CDR1 and CDR2 sequences are SGHVS and FQNEAQ.

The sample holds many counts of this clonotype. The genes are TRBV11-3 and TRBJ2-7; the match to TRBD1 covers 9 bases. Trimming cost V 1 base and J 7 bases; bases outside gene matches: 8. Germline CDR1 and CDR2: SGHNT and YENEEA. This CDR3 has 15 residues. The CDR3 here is CASSLGGTGFREQYF. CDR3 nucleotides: TGTGCCAGCAGCTTAGGCGGGACAGGGTTCCGGGAGCAGTACTTC.

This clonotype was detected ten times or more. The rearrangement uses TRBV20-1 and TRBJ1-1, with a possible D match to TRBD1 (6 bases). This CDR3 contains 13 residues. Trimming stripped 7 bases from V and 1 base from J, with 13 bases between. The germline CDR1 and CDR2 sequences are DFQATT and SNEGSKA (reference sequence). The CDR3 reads CSVQGISNTEAFF. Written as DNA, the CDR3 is TGCAGTGTTCAGGGGATCTCGAACACTGAAGCTTTCTTT.

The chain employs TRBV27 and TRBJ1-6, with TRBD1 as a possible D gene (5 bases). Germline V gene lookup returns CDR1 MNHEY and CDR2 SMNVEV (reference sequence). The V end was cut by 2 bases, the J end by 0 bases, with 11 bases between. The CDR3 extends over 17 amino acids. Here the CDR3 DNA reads TGTGCCAGCAGTTTAAGAGGGGTTGTCTCCTATAATTCACCCCTCCACTTT. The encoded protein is CASSLRGVVSYNSPLHF.

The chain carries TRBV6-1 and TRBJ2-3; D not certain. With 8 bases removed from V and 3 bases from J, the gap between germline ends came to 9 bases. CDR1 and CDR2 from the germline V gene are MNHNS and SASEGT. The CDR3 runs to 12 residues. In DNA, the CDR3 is TGTGCCAGCCAGCTATATACAGATACGCAGTATTTT. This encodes CASQLYTDTQYF.

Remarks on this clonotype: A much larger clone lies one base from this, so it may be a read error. The CDR3 sequence: CACSILAGLGETQYF. The CDR3 nucleotides read TGTGCCTGCAGCATCCTAGCGGGGCTCGGAGAGACCCAGTACTTC. The chain is built from TRBV27 and TRBJ2-1, with TRBD2 matching 9 bases. The J call may be in error: the DNA end matches TRBJ2-5 better. Per the germline V gene, CDR1 is MNHEY and CDR2 is SMNVEV (reference sequence). CDR3 length equals 15 residues.

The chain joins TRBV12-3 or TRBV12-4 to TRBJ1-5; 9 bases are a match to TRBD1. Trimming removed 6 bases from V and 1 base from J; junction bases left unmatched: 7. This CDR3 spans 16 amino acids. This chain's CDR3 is CASSRTGGLSNQPQHF. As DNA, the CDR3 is TGTGCCAGCAGCCGCACAGGGGGCCTAAGCAATCAGCCCCAGCATTTT.

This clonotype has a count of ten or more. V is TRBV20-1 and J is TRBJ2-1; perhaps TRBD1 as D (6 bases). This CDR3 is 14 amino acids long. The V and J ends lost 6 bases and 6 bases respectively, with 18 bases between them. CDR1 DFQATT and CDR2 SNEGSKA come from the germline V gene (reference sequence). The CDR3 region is CSARSGHLGNEQFF. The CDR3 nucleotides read TGCAGTGCCCGATCGGGACATCTCGGCAATGAGCAGTTCTTC.

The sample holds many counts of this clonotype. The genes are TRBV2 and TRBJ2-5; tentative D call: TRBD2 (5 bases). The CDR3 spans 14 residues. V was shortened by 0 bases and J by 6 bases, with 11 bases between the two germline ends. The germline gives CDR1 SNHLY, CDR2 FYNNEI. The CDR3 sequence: CASSEAGVRQTQYF. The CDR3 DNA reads TGTGCCAGCAGTGAAGCGGGAGTGAGGCAGACCCAGTACTTC.

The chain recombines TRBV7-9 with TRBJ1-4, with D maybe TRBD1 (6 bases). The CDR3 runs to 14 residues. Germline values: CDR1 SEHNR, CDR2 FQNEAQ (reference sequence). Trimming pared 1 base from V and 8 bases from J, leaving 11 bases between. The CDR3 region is CASSLGRGREKLFF. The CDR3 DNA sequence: TGTGCCAGCAGCTTAGGCAGGGGCCGAGAAAAACTGTTTTTT.

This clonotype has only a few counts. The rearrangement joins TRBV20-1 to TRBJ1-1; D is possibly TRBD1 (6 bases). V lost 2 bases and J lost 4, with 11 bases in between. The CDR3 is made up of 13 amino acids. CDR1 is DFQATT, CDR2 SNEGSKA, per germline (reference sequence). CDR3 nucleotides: TGCAGTGCTAGAAAGGGGGGGAGCACTGAAGCTTTCTTT. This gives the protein CSARKGGSTEAFF.

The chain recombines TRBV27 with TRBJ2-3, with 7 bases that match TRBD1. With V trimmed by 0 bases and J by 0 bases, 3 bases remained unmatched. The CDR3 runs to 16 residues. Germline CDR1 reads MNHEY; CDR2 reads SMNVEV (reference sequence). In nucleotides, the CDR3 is TGTGCCAGCAGTTTATCGCAGGGGGACAGCACAGATACGCAGTATTTT. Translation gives CASSLSQGDSTDTQYF.

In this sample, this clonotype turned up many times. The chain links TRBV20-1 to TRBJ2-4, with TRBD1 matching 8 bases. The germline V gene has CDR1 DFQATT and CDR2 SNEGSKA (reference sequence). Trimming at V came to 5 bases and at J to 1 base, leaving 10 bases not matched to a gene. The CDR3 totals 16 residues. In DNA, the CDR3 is TGCAGTGCTTGGGGTCAGGGGGCGAGGGCCAAAAACATTCAGTACTTC. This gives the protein CSAWGQGARAKNIQYF.

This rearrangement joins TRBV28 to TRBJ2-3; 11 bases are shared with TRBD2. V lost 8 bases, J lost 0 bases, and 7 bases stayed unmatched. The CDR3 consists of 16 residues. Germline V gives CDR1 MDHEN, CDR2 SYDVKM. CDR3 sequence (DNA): TGTGCCAGCGTGCTAGCGGGGGGCCCTAGCACAGATACGCAGTATTTT. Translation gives CASVLAGGPSTDTQYF.

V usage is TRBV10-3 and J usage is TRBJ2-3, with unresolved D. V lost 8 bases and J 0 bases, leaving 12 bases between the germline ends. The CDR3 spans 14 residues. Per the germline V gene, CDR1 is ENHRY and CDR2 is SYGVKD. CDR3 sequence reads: CAIGFTPSTDTQYF. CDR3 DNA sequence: TGTGCCATCGGGTTCACCCCTAGCACAGATACGCAGTATTTT.

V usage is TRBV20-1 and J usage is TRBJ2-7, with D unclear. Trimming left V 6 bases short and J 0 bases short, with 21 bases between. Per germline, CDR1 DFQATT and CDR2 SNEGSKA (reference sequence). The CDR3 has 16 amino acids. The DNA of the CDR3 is TGCAGTGCCGCCATTGGGATAGGCCGTAGCTCCTACGAGCAGTACTTC. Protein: CSAAIGIGRSSYEQYF.

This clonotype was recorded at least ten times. CDR3 in DNA: TGTGCCTGGAGTTTGTGGGGGGGCGACGAGCAGTACTTC. It specifies CAWSLWGGDEQYF. The gene calls are TRBV30 and TRBJ2-7; tentative D call: TRBD2 (7 bases). The CDR3 totals 13 residues. CDR1 and CDR2 from the germline V gene are GTSNPN and SVGIG (reference sequence). Between the trimmed V and J ends, which lost 2 bases and 5 bases, there was a span of 13 bases.

The CDR3 region has the DNA TGCGCCAGCAGCCCGACAGGGAGAGGGCAAGAGACCCAGTACTTC. Protein product: CASSPTGRGQETQYF. The chain uses TRBV5-1 and TRBJ2-5; 7 nucleotides line up with TRBD1. CDR3 length: 15 residues. The germline CDR1 and CDR2 sequences are SGHRS and YFSETQ. Trimming cost V 4 bases and J 2 bases; bases outside gene matches: 8.

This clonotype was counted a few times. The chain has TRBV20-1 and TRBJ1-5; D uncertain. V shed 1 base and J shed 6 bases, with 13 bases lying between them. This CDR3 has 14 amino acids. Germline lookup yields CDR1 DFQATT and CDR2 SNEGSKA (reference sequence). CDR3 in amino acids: CSARGPPNFQPQHF. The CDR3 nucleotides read TGCAGTGCTAGAGGCCCTCCCAACTTTCAGCCCCAGCATTTT.

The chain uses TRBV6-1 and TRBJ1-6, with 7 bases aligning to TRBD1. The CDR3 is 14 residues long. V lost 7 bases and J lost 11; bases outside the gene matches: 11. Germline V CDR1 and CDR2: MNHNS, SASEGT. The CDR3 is CASTDDRAAAPLHF. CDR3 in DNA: TGTGCCAGCACCGACGACAGGGCAGCAGCACCCCTCCACTTT.

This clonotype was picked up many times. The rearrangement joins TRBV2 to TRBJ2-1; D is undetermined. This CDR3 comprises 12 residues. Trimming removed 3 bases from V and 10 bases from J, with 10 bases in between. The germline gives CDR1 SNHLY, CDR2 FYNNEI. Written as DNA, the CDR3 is TGTGCCAGCAGTGATAAGTTGTCGGAGCAGTTCTTC. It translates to CASSDKLSEQFF.

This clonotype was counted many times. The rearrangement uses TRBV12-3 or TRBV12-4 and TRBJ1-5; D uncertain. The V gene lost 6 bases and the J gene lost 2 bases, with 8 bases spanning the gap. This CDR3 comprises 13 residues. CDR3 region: CASRQVGNQPQHF. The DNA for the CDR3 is TGTGCCAGCAGGCAGGTTGGCAATCAGCCCCAGCATTTT.

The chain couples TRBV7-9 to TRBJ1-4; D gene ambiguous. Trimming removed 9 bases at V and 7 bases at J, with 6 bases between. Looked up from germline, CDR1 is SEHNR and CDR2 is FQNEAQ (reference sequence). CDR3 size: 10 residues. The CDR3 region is CASSGEKLFF. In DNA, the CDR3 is TGTGCCAGTTCAGGTGAAAAACTGTTTTTT.

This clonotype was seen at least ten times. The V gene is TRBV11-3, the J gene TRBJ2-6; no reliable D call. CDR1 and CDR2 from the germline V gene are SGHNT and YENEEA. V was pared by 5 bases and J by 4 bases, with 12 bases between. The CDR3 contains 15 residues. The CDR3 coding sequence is TGTGCCAGCAGCCCTCGCCAATTGGGGGCCAACGTCCTGACTTTC. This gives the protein CASSPRQLGANVLTF.